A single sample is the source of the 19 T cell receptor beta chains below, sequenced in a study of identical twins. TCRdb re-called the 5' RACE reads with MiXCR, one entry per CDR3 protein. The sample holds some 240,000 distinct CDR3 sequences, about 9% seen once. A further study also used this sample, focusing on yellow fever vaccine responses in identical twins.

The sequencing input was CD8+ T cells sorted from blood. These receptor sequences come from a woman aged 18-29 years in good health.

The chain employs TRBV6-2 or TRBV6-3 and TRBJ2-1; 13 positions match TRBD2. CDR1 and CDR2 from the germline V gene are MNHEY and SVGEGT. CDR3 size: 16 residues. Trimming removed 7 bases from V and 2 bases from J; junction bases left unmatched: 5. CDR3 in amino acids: CASMTSGRITYNEQFF. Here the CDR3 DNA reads TGTGCCAGCATGACTAGCGGGAGGATCACCTACAATGAGCAGTTCTTC.

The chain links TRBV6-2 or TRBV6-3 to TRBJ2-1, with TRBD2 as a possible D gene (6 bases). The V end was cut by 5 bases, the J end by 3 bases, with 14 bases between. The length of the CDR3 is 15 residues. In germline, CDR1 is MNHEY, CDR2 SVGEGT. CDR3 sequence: CASSLLAFNYNEQFF. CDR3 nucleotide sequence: TGTGCCAGCAGTCTCCTAGCGTTTAACTACAATGAGCAGTTCTTC.

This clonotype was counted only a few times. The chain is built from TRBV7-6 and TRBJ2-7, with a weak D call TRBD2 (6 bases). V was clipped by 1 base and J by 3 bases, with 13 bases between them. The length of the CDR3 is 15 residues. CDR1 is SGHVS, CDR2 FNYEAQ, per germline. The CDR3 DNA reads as TGTGCCAGCAGCTTAGGGCCGACTAGGGACTACGAGCAGTACTTC. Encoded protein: CASSLGPTRDYEQYF.

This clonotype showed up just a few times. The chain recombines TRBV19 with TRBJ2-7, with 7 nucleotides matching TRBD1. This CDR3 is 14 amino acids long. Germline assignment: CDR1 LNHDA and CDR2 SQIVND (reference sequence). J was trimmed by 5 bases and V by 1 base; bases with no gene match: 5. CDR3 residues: CASSIVDQGDEQYF. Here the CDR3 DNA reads TGTGCCAGTAGTATAGTAGATCAGGGGGACGAGCAGTACTTC.

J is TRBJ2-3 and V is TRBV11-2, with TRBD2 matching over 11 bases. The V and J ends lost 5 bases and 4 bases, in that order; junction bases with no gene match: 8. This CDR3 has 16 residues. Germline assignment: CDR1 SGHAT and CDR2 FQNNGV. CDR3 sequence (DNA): TGTGCCAGCAGCCCGAGGACTAGCGGGTGGTCAGATACGCAGTATTTT. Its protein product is CASSPRTSGWSDTQYF.

The CDR3 reads CASSRPRGFTQYF. In DNA form, the CDR3 reads TGTGCCAGCAGTAGACCCAGGGGATTTACGCAGTATTTT. The V call is TRBV28, the J call TRBJ2-3, with D possibly TRBD1 on 6 matching bases. The V end was cut by 5 bases, the J end by 8 bases, with 14 bases between. CDR1 MDHEN and CDR2 SYDVKM come from the germline V gene. This CDR3 has 13 residues.

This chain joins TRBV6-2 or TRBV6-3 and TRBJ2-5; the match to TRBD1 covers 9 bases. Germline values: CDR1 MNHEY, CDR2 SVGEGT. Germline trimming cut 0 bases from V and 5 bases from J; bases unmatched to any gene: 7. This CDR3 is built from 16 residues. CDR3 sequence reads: CASSYSRGQGWETQYF. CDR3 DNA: TGTGCCAGCAGTTACTCGAGAGGACAGGGGTGGGAGACCCAGTACTTC.

CDR3 amino acids: CASRASGGAPETQYF. CDR3 coding DNA: TGTGCCAGCAGGGCTAGCGGGGGGGCCCCAGAGACCCAGTACTTC. The rearrangement joins TRBV7-3 to TRBJ2-5, with 12 bases matching TRBD2. Germline trimming cut 6 bases from V and 4 bases from J; bases unmatched to any gene: 6. CDR3 size: 15 residues. Germline values: CDR1 SGHTA, CDR2 FQGTGA.

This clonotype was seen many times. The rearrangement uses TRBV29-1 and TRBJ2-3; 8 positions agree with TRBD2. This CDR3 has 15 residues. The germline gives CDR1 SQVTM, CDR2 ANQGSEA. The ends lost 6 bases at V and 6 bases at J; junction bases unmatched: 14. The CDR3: CSVPAVQRESDTQYF. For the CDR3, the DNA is TGCAGCGTCCCAGCGGTCCAGCGGGAGTCCGATACGCAGTATTTT.

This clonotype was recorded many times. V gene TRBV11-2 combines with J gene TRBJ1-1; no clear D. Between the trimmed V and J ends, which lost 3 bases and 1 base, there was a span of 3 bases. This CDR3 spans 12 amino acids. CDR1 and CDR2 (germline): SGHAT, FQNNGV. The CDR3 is CASSFANTEAFF. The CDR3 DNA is TGTGCCAGCAGCTTTGCGAACACTGAAGCTTTCTTT.

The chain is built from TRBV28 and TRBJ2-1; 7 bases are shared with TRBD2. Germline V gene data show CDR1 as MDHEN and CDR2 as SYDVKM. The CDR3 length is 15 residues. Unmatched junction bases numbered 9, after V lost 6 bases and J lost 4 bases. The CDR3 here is CASSALAAFYNEQFF. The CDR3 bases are TGTGCCAGCAGCGCGCTAGCGGCCTTTTACAATGAGCAGTTCTTC.

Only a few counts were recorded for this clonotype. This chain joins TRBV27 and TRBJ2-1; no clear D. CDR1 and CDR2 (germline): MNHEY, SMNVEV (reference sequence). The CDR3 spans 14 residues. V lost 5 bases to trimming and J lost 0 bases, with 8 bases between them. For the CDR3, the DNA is TGTGCCAGCAGTCCACCCGGCTCCTACAATGAGCAGTTCTTC. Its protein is CASSPPGSYNEQFF.

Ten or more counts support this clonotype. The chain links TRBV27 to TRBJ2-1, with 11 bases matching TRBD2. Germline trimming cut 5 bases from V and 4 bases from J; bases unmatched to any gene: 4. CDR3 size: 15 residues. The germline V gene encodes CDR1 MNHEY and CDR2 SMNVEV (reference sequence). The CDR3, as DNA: TGTGCCAGCAGTCCCCGACTAGCGGGGTACAATGAGCAGTTCTTC. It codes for CASSPRLAGYNEQFF.

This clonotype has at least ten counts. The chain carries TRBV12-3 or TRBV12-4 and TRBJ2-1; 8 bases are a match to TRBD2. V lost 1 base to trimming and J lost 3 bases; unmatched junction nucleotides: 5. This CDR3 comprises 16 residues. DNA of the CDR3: TGTGCCAGCAGTTTAGAAGGCGGGAGGTACTACAATGAGCAGTTCTTC. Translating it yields CASSLEGGRYYNEQFF.

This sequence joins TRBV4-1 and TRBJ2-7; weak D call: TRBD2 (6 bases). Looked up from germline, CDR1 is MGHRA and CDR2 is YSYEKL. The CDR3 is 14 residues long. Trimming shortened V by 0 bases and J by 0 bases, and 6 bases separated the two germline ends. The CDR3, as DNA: TGCGCCAGCAGCCAAGAACTAGCCTCCTACGAGCAGTACTTC. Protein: CASSQELASYEQYF.

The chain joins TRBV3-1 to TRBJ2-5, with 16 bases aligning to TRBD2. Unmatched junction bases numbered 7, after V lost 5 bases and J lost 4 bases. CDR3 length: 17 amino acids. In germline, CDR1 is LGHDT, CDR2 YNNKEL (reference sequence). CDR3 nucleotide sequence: TGTGCCAGCAGCTCACCGGGACTAGCGGGAGGGGGAGAGACCCAGTACTTC. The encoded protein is CASSSPGLAGGGETQYF.

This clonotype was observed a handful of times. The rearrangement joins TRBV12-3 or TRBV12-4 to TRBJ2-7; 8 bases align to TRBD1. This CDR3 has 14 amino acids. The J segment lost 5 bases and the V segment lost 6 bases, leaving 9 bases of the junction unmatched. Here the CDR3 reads CASSLRTGSNEQYF. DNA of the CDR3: TGTGCCAGCAGCCTGCGGACAGGGAGCAACGAGCAGTACTTC.

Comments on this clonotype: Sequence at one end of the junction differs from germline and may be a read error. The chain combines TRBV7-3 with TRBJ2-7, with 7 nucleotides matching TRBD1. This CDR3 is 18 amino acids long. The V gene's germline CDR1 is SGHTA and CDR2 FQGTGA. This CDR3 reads CTSSLSSPRQGNPYEQYF. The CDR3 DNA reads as TGTACCAGCAGTTTATCGAGTCCCCGACAGGGTAACCCCTACGAGCAGTACTTC.

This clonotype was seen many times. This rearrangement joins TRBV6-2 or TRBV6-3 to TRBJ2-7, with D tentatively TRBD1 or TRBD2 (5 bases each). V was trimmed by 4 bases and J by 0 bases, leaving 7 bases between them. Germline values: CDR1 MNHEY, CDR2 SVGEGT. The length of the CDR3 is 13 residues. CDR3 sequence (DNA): TGTGCCAGCAGTTGGGACGGCTCCTACGAGCAGTACTTC. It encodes CASSWDGSYEQYF.